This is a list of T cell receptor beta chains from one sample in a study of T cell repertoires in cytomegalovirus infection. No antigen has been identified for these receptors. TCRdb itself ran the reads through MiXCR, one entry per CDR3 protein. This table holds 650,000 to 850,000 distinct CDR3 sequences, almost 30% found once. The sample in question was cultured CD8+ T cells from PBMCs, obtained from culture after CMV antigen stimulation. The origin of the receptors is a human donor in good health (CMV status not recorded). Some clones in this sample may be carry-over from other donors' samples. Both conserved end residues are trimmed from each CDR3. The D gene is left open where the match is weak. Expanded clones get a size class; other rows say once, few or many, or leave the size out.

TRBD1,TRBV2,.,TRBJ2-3,ASPNRQGVQY
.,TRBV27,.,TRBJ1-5,ASSHSEGNQPQH
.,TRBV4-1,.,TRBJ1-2,ASSQEMGAGYGYT
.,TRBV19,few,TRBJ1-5,ATLDGVYSNQPQH
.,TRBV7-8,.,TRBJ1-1,ASSSGRGVEAF
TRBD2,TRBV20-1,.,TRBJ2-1,SARDRTSGGLGHEQF
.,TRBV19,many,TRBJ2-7,ASSIRGITSYEQY
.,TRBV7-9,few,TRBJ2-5,ASSDRSWETQY
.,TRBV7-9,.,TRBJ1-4,ASRLSASPANEKLF
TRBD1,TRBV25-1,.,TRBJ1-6,ASSEWDRILGSPLH
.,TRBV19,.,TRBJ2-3,ASSISAGRRTDTQY
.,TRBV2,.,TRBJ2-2,ARGDSSTTGELF
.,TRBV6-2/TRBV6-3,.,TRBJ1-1,ASEPPQVNTEAF
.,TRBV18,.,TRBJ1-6,ASSPDNSPLH
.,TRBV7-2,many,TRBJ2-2,ASSLTRLPNTGELF
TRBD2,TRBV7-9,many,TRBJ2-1,ASSLVGLADSYNEQF
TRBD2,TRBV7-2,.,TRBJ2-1,ASSRTGTSGTGVEF
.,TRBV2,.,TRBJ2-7,ARETGTYEQY
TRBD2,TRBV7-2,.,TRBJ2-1,ASSLSPTSGYNEQF
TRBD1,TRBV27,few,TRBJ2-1,ASTSGTGLDEQF
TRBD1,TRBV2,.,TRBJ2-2,ASSSPGQITGELF
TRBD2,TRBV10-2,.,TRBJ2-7,ASTDSGGTYEQY
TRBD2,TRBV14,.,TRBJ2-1,ASRRGGNEQF
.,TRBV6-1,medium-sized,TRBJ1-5,ASGTGRQPQH
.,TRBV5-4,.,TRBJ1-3,AAAAGSSSGNTIY
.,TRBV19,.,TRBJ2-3,ASSPTQGADTQY
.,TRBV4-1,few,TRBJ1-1,ASSQTQDTNTEAF
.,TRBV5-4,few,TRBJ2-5,ASSLAQEKVEQETQY
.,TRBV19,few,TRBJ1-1,ASSSGSLNTEAF
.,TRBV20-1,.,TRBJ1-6,SAGAGPGNSPLH
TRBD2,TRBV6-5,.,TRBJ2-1,ASTNPAGAYNEQF
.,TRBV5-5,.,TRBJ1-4,ASSLSGSPMEKLF
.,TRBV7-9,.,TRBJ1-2,ASGREGYT
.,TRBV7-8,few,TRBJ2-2,ASSFEGINTGELF
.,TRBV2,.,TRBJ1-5,ASSEARKGIQPQH
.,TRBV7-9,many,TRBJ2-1,ASSPQREKQF
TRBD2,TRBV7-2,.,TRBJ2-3,ASSLLSGVTTDTQY
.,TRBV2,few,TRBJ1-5,ASSETGPSRPQH
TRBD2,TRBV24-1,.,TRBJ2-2,ATSTSGGASGELF
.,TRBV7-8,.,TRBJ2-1,ASSPAAKNEQF
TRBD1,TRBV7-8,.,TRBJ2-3,ASSPNRGRTDTQY
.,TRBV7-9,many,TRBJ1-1,ASSLGLGLNTEAF
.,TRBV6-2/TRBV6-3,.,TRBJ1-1,ASSWSQTFTEAF
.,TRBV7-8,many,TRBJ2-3,ASSLVEDPMDTDTQY
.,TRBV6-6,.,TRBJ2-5,ASSARTSGEETQY